Listed below are T cell receptor beta chains from one sample, sequenced in a study of vaccination effects on CD4 cells after COVID-19. Sequencing was performed with immunoSEQ multiplex PCR; in TCRdb, only in-frame clones are kept and a portion is missing. The table has under 40,000 clones, less than 85% seen once; the top ten hold approximately 3.6%. Their recognized antigens are unknown. Specimen: CD4+ T cells from PBMCs cultured without peptide, collected before COVID-19 vaccination. These receptors originate from a human donor who received a COVID-19 vaccine. The CDR3 runs from the conserved cysteine through the conserved F or W. Each record gives: V gene, J gene, CDR3 protein.

v_gene: TRBV30
j_gene: TRBJ2-1
CDR3aa: CAWSTVPSGGVHEQFF

v_gene: TRBV18
j_gene: TRBJ1-2
CDR3aa: CASSRTTEGTNGYTF

v_gene: TRBV11-2
j_gene: TRBJ2-1
CDR3aa: CASSFHQIAGANEQFF

v_gene: TRBV3-1/TRBV3-2
j_gene: TRBJ2-1
CDR3aa: CASSQGGGGLSYNEQFF

v_gene: TRBV2
j_gene: TRBJ1-1
CDR3aa: CASSEAGQNTEAFF

v_gene: TRBV5-8
j_gene: TRBJ1-5
CDR3aa: CASSLGREVYQPQHF

v_gene: TRBV5-1
j_gene: TRBJ1-6
CDR3aa: CASSLGTFDNSPLHF

v_gene: TRBV5-1
j_gene: TRBJ1-1
CDR3aa: CASRGIMNTEAFF

v_gene: TRBV6-4
j_gene: TRBJ2-1
CDR3aa: CASSSGLANYNEQFF

v_gene: TRBV2
j_gene: TRBJ2-1
CDR3aa: CASSENGNEQFF

v_gene: TRBV3-1/TRBV3-2
j_gene: TRBJ2-3
CDR3aa: CASSHSLAIRMSDTQYF

v_gene: TRBV27
j_gene: TRBJ2-1
CDR3aa: CASSFLKGHEQFF

v_gene: TRBV11-2
j_gene: TRBJ2-5
CDR3aa: CASSSVGVETQYF

v_gene: TRBV10-2
j_gene: TRBJ1-3
CDR3aa: CASSVPTGVEGNTIYF

v_gene: TRBV5-4
j_gene: TRBJ2-2
CDR3aa: CASSFRDRGAGELFF

v_gene: TRBV7-2
j_gene: TRBJ2-7
CDR3aa: CASSPLAGTNPYEQYF

v_gene: TRBV9
j_gene: TRBJ1-2
CDR3aa: CASSSTGSWYGYTF

v_gene: TRBV20-1
j_gene: TRBJ2-1
CDR3aa: CSASSGLAGDAEQFF

v_gene: TRBV14
j_gene: TRBJ2-3
CDR3aa: CASSQDLSGGARHTQYF

v_gene: TRBV5-1
j_gene: TRBJ2-3
CDR3aa: CASTMLAGGRGTDTQYF

v_gene: TRBV19
j_gene: TRBJ2-3
CDR3aa: CASSPLEARTDTQYF

v_gene: TRBV29-1
j_gene: TRBJ1-2
CDR3aa: CSVEAGNYGYTF

v_gene: TRBV5-1
j_gene: TRBJ2-7
CDR3aa: CASSLAVGTTNSYEQYF

v_gene: TRBV18
j_gene: TRBJ2-7
CDR3aa: CASSPSGSSYEQYF

v_gene: TRBV6-5
j_gene: TRBJ2-7
CDR3aa: CASSPDFSYEQYF

v_gene: TRBV19
j_gene: TRBJ2-1
CDR3aa: CASSIDRQRSYNEQFF

v_gene: TRBV19
j_gene: TRBJ1-2
CDR3aa: CASIPYAGANYGYTF

v_gene: TRBV5-1
j_gene: TRBJ2-3
CDR3aa: CASSFPRWGTDTQYF

v_gene: TRBV5-1
j_gene: TRBJ1-2
CDR3aa: CASSSYDSFYGYTF

v_gene: TRBV11-2
j_gene: TRBJ1-1
CDR3aa: CASSPMSSAEMNTEAFF

v_gene: TRBV7-9
j_gene: TRBJ2-1
CDR3aa: CASSQRLAGSNSYNEQFF

v_gene: TRBV6-6
j_gene: TRBJ2-6
CDR3aa: CASLRGLGSGANVLTF

v_gene: TRBV11-2
j_gene: TRBJ1-4
CDR3aa: CASSPLTQVGAKLFF

v_gene: TRBV5-1
j_gene: TRBJ1-4
CDR3aa: CASSLGTGGSEKLFF

v_gene: TRBV19
j_gene: TRBJ2-7
CDR3aa: CASSIGLAGTYEQYF

v_gene: TRBV6-6
j_gene: TRBJ1-5
CDR3aa: CASSEKLGQSNQPQHF

v_gene: TRBV11-2
j_gene: TRBJ2-1
CDR3aa: CASNLDGGGLYNEQFF

v_gene: TRBV3-1/TRBV3-2
j_gene: TRBJ2-1
CDR3aa: CASSPQAGGYNEQFF

v_gene: TRBV2
j_gene: TRBJ2-2
CDR3aa: CASKGIVNTGELFF

v_gene: TRBV7-2
j_gene: TRBJ2-3
CDR3aa: CASSFLYVRTDTQYF